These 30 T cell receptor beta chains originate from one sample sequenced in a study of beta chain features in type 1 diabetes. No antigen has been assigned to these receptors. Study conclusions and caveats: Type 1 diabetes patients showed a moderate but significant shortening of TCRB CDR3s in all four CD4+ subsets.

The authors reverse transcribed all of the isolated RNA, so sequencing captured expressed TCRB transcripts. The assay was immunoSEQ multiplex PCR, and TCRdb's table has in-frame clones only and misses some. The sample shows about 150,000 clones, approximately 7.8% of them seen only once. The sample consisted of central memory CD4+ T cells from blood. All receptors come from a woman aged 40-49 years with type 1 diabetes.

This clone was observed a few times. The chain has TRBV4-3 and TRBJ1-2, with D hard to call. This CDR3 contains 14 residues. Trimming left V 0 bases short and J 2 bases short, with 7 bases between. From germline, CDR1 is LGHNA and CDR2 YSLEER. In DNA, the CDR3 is TGCGCCAGCAGCCAAGACCCGGGAAACTATGGCTACACCTTC. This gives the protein CASSQDPGNYGYTF.

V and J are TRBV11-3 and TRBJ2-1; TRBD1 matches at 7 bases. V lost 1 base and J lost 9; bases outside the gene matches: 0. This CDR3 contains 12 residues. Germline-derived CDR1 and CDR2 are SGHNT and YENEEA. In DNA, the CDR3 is TGTGCCAGCAGCTTAGGACAGGGTGAGCAGTTCTTC. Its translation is CASSLGQGEQFF.

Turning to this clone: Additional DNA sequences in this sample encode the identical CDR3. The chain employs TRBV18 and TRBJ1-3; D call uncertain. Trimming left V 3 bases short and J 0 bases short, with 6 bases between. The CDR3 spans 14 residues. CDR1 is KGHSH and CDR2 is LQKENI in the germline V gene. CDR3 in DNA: TGTGCCAGCTCACCCCCGTTCTCTGGAAACACCATATATTTT. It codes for CASSPPFSGNTIYF.

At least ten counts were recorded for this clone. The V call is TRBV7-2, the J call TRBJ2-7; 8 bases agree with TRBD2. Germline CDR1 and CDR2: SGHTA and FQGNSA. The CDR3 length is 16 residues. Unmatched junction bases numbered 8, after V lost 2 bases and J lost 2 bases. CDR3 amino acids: CASSLRRLALAYEQYF. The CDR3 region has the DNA TGTGCCAGCAGCTTAAGGCGACTAGCGTTAGCCTACGAGCAGTACTTC.

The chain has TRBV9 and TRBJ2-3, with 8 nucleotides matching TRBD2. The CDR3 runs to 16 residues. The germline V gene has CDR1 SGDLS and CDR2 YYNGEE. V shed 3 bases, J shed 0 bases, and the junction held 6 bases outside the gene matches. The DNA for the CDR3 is TGTGCCAGCAGCGCCGGGGGGGGACTTAGCACAGATACGCAGTATTTT. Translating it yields CASSAGGGLSTDTQYF.

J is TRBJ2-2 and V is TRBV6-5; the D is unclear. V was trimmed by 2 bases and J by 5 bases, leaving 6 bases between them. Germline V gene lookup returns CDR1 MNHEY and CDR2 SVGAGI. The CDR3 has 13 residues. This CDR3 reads CASSYPGTGELFF. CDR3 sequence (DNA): TGTGCCAGCAGTTACCCCGGGACCGGGGAGCTGTTTTTT.

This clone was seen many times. This CDR3 is CASSPNRLAGEGQFF. The CDR3 region has the DNA TGTGCCAGCAGCCCAAACCGACTAGCGGGGGAGGGGCAGTTCTTC. The chain employs TRBV11-3 and TRBJ2-1; 12 bases are shared with TRBD2. With 5 bases clipped from V and 12 bases from J, the junction kept 11 bases outside the gene matches. The CDR3 contains 15 residues. Germline CDR1 is SGHNT and CDR2 is YENEEA.

The chain's CDR3 is CASKGSERWNEQFF. The CDR3, as DNA: TGTGCCAGCAAGGGTAGCGAGCGATGGAATGAGCAGTTCTTC. The genes are TRBV5-4 and TRBJ2-1; D is possibly TRBD2 (5 bases). The CDR3 totals 14 residues. The V and J ends lost 6 bases and 7 bases respectively, with 17 bases between them. The germline CDR1 and CDR2 sequences are SGHNT and YYREEE (reference sequence).

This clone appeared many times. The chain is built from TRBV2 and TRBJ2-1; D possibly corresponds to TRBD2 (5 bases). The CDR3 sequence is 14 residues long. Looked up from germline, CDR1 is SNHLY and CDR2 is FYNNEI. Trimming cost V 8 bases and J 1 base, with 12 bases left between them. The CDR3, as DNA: TGTGCCAGCCAATGGCCGGGATCCTACAATGAGCAGTTCTTC. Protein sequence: CASQWPGSYNEQFF.

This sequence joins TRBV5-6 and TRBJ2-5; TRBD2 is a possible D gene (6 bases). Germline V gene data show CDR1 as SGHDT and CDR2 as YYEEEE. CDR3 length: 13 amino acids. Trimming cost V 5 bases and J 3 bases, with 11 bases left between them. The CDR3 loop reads CASSVGREETQYF. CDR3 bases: TGTGCCAGCAGTGTCGGGAGAGAAGAGACCCAGTACTTC. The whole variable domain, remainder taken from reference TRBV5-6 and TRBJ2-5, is DAGVTQSPTHLIKTRGQQVTLRCSPKSGHDTVSWYQQALGQGPQFIFQYYEEEERQRGNFPDRFSGHQFPNYSSELNVNALLLGDSALYLCASSVGREETQYFGPGTRLLVL.

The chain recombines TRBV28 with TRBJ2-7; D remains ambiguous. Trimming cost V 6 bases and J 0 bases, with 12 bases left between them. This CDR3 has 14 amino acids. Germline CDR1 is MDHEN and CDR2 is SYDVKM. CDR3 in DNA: TGTGCCAGCAGCCCCCTTCCGGTCTCCTACGAGCAGTACTTC. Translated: CASSPLPVSYEQYF.

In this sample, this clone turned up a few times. The chain's CDR3 is CASSQGLREALTDGYTF. CDR3 nucleotide sequence: TGCGCCAGCAGCCAGGGGCTCAGGGAGGCCCTAACGGATGGCTACACCTTC. The chain carries TRBV4-1 and TRBJ1-2; D might be TRBD1 (5 bases). The CDR3 extends over 17 amino acids. Trimming left V 3 bases short and J 6 bases short, with 23 bases between. CDR1 and CDR2 (germline): MGHRA, YSYEKL.

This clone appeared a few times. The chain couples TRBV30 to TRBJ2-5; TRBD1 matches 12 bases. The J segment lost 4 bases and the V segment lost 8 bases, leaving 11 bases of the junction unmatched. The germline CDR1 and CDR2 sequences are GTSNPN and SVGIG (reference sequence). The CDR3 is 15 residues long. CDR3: CAGGGTGGKRETQYF. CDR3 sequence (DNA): TGTGCCGGGGGAGGGACAGGGGGCAAAAGAGAGACCCAGTACTTC.

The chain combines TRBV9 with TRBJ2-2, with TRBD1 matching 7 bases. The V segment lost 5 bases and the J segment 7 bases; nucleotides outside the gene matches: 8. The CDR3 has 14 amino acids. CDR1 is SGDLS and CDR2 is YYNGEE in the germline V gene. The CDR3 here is CASRIQGNDGELFF. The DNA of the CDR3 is TGTGCCAGCAGGATACAGGGGAACGACGGGGAGCTGTTTTTT.

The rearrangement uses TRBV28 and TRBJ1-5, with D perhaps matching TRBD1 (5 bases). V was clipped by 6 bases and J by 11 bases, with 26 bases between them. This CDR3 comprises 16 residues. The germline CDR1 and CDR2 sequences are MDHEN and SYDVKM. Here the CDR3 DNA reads TGTGCCAGCAGCCGGCCGGGTGCGGGGGATTTTCGGGCCCAGCATTTT. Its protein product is CASSRPGAGDFRAQHF. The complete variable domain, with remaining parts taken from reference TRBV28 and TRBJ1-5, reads DVKVTQSSRYLVKRTGEKVFLECVQDMDHENMFWYRQDPGLGLRLIYFSYDVKMKEKGDIPEGYSVSREKKERFSLILESASTNQTSMYLCASSRPGAGDFRAQHFGDGTRLSIL.

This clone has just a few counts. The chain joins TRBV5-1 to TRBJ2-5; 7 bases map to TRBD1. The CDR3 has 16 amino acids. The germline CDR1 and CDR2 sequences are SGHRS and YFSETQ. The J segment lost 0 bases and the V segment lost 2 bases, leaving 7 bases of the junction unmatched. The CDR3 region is CASSFRGQMYQETQYF. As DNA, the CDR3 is TGCGCCAGCAGCTTTAGGGGACAGATGTACCAAGAGACCCAGTACTTC.

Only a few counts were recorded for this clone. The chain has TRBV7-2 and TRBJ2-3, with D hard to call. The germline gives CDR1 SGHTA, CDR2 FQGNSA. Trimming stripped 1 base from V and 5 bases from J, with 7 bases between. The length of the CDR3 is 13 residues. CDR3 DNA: TGTGCCAGCAGCTTAGAACGGGTAGATACGCAGTATTTT. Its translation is CASSLERVDTQYF.

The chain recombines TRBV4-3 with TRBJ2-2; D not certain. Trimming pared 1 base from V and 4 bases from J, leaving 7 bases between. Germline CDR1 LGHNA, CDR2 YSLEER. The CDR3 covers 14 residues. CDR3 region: CASSQAYFTGELFF. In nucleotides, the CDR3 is TGCGCCAGCAGCCAAGCTTACTTCACCGGGGAGCTGTTTTTT.

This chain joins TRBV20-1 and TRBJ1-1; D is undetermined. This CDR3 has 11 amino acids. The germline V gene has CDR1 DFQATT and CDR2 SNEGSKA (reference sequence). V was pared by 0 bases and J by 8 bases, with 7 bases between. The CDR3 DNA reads TGCAGTGCTAGAGACAGGTTAGAAGCTTTCTTT. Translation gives CSARDRLEAFF.

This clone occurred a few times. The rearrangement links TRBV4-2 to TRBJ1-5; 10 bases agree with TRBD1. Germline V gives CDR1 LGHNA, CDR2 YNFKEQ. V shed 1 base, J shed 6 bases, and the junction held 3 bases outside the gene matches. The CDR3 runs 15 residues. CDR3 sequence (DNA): TGTGCCAGCAGCCAAGGGACAGGGGGAGGTCAGCCCCAGCATTTT. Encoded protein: CASSQGTGGGQPQHF.

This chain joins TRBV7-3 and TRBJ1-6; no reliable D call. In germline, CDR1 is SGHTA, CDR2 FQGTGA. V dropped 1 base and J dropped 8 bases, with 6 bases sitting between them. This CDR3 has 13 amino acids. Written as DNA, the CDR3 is TGTGCCAGCAGCTTAAACCGAGATTCACCCCTCCACTTT. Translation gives CASSLNRDSPLHF.

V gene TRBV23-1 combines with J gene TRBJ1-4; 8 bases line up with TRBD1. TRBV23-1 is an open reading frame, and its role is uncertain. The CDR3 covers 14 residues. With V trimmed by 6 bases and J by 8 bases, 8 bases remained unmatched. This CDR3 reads CASRPGQEGEKLFF. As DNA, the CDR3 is TGCGCCAGCAGGCCGGGACAGGAGGGCGAAAAACTGTTTTTT.

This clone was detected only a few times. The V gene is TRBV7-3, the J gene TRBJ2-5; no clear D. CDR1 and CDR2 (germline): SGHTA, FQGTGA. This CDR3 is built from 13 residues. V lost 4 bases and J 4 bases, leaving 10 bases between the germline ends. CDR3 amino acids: CASSSSTVETQYF. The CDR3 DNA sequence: TGTGCCAGCAGCTCCTCCACGGTAGAGACCCAGTACTTC.

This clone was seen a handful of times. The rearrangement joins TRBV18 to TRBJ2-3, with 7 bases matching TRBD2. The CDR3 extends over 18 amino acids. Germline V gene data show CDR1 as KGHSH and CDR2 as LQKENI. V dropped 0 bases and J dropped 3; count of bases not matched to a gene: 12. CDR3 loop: CASSPPAGMAGRTDTQYF. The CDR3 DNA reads TGTGCCAGCTCACCACCGGCGGGGATGGCCGGGAGGACAGATACGCAGTATTTT.

The CDR3 nucleotides read TGCGCCAGCAGCCAAGATTCGGGTGGATATGCACCCCTCCACTTT. It encodes CASSQDSGGYAPLHF. V gene TRBV4-3 combines with J gene TRBJ1-6; D gene ambiguous. The V and J ends lost 0 bases and 11 bases respectively, with 14 bases between them. This CDR3 comprises 15 residues. Germline CDR1 reads LGHNA; CDR2 reads YSLEER.

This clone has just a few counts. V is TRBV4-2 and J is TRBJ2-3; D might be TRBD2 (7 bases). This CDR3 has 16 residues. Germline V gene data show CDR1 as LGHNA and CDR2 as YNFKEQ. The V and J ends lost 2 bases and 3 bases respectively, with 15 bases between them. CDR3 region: CASSQSAGAGTDTQYF. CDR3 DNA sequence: TGTGCCAGCAGCCAATCGGCGGGGGCGGGAACAGATACGCAGTATTTT.

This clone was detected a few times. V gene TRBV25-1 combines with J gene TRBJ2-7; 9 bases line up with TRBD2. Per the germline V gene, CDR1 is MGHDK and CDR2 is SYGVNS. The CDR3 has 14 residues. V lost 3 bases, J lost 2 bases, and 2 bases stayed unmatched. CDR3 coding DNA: TGTGCCAGCAGTGAGCGGGGGGGGGCCTACGAGCAGTACTTC. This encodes CASSERGGAYEQYF.

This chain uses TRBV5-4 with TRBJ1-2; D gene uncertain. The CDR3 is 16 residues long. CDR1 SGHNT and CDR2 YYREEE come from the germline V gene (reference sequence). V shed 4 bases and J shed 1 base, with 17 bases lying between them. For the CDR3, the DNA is TGTGCCAGCAGCCGGCCGTCCGGAAGCGTTAACTATGGCTACACCTTC. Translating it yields CASSRPSGSVNYGYTF.

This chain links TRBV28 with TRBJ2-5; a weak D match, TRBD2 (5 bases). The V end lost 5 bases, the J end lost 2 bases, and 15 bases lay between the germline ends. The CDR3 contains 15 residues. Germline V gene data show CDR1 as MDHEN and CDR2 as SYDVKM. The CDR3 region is CASSTPEGVQETQYF. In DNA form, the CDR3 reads TGTGCCAGCAGTACCCCTGAGGGAGTACAAGAGACCCAGTACTTC.

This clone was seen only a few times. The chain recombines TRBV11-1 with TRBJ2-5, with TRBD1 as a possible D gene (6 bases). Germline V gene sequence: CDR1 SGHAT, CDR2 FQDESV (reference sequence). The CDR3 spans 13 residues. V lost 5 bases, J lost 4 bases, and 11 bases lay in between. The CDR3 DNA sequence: TGTGCCAGCAGCAGGGGGAGCGGAGAGACCCAGTACTTC. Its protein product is CASSRGSGETQYF.